This T cell receptor beta chain originates from a study of T cell responses to AZD1222 COVID-19 vaccine (dated by TCRdb to about 2021). At the level of the whole study: TCR sequencing covered 230 or so trial participants: about 210 given two doses of AZD1222 and 26 given two doses of MenACWY control vaccine. Trial participants were enrolled into age subgroups of 18-55, 56-69 and 70-plus years, which contained about 150, 28 and 57 TCR-sequenced participants, respectively. The investigation overall reported the following: Participants were mostly white British and included more females than males, and it was suggested by the authors that clonal diversity may have been underestimated. No day 14 peak-response samples were available, so repertoires were characterized only after the peak T cell response. After two AZD1222 doses, both the breadth and the depth of spike-specific TCRs were significantly higher than at day 0 and than in MenACWY recipients. In the small 56-69-year group, the increase in depth fell short of significance, most likely because of low power. Vaccine-associated CD4 TCRs spanned the whole spike protein, with dominant responses in regions 160-218 and 743-854. Reportedly, close to half of the unique spike-specific TCRs recognized epitopes lying outside the regions that are mutated in the B.1.351 and B.1.1.7 variants. Only six AZD1222 recipients were SARS-CoV-2 seropositive at baseline, limiting conclusions about previously exposed vaccinees.

This specimen's time point label, per the study, means: about 28 days (+/-7) after the second vaccine dose. AZD1222 recipients given second doses at about 4 weeks or at about 12 weeks were pooled, since spike-specific TCR depth and breadth were not found to differ between the two schedules. The vaccinee samples were drawn from two UK trials, COV001 and COV002, one of which was a single-blind randomized controlled phase 2/3 trial testing AZD1222 (ChAdOx1 nCoV-19) in healthy adults. Trial participant PBMC samples were collected at day 0 and day 28 after the second dose for TCRbeta chain sequencing. As to this clone: There is no known antigen for this receptor. The record has no base qualities; no much larger clone is one base away.

The CDR3 regions of human TCRbeta chains were analyzed by immunosequencing. Concerning the study's data processing: Repertoire TCRs were checked for matches against a reference library of SARS-CoV-2-specific TCRs that had been generated using the MIRA antigen-specificity platform. Breadth meant the fraction of unique TCRs that were SARS-CoV-2-associated, whereas depth meant the fraction of total T cells that were SARS-CoV-2-associated. Each spike-specific TCR was assigned to its reactive spike region and to a CD4 or CD8 class using the MIRA data. Log10-transformed breadth and depth values were compared by one-way ANOVA with Sidak's multiple comparisons tests. The source is immuneACCESS, and TCRdb retained only in-frame sequences with V and J called. Part of the clones is not carried over; for the studies checked, unresolved V genes explain less than half of this, and the remainder is unexplained. The DNA was the basis for D and trimming; V, J and clone size are from that table. This sample comprises just over 150,000 clones, around nine tenths of them detected only once. The ten top clones hold approximately 1.6% of the sample.

The sample here was peripheral blood, taken 28 days after the second AZD1222 dose. This clonotype originated in an adult who received the AZD1222 COVID-19 vaccine.

The DNA sequence is given as TGTGCCATCAGATCCGCTTACAGGGTAAACTATGGCTACACCTTC. Its coded protein is CAIRSAYRVNYGYTF. The chain employs TRBV10-3 and TRBJ1-2; TRBD1 could be the D gene, as 6 bases match. Taken from cysteine to phenylalanine, the CDR3 has 15 residues. The entry retains the CDR3 DNA only, 45 bases that are in frame from base 1. Relative to germline, V is 6 bases shorter and J is 2 bases shorter, with 16 bases between their ends. Taken from the germline V gene, the CDR1 and CDR2 loops are ENHRY and SYGVKD.